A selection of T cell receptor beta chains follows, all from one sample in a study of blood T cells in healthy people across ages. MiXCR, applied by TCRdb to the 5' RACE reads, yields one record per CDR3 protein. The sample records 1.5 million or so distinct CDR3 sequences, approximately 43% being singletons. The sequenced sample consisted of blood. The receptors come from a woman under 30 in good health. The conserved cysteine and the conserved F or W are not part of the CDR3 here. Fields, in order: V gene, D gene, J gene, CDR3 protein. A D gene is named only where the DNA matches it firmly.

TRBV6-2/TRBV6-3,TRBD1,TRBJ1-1,ASSPWGTGANTEAF
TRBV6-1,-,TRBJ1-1,ASIRRAVVLNTEAF
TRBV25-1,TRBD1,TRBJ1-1,ASSKPGQMLEAF
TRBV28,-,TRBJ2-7,ASSFSQTLYEQY
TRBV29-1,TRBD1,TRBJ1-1,SARDSSRAEAF
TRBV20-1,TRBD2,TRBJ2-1,SAGGTAYNEQF
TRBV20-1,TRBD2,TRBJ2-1,SARGLGGLAGRGNEQF
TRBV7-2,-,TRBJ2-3,ASSPLAAVKDTQY
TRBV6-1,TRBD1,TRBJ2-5,ASSEMGQGDETQY
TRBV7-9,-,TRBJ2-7,ASPPDLSYNEQY
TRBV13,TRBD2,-,ASSYTSGSLHEQY
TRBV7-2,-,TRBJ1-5,ASSLNSRQPQH
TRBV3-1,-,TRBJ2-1,ASSQWQGEQF
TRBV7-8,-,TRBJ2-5,ASSLTGLYGETQY
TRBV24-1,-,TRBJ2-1,ATNARDGPYNEQF
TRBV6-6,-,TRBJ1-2,ASSPGDWYGYT
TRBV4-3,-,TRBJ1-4,ASSQGLTTNEKLF
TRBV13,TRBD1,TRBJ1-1,ASSLSRGWTEAF
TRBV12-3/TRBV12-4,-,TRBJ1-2,ASRETGSYGYT
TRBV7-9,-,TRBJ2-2,ASSRLTAGQNTGELF
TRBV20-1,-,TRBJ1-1,SASQGGPEAF
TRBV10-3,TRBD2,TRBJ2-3,AISEPGLATDTQY
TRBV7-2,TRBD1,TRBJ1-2,ASSLVGTGTGFYYGYT
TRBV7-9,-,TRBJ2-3,ASSFQAAYLSSTDTQY
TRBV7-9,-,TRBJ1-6,ASSFKGYNSPLH
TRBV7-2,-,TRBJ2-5,ASSLVGLGDVGY
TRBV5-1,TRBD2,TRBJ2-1,ASSLGRLAGGDNEQF
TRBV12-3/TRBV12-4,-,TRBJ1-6,ASRTQGAPLH
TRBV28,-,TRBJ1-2,ASSEAGFNYGYT
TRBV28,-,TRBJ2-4,ASSSHTGWNIQY
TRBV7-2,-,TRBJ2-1,ASSPFGGTGETQF
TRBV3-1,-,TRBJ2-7,ASSSRRGHSYEQY
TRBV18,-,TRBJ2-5,ASSAAEVLLETQY
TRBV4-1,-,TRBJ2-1,ASSLTDLVGDEQF
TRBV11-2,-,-,ASSSGDGLVEQY
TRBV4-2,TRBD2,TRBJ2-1,ASSGGRDYERF
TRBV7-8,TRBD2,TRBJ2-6,ASSLLASGISGANVLT
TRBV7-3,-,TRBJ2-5,ASSLIATNKETQY
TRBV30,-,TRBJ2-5,AWSAGGAATIQETQY
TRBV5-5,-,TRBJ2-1,ASSLVVAKYNEQF
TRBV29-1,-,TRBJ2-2,SAYRVDTGELF
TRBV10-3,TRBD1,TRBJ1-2,AISSDRGFLNYGYT
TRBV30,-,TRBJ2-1,AWSVWSYEQF
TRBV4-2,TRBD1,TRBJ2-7,ASSQDPTGGGSYEQY
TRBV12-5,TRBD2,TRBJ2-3,ASGFAGASTDTQY
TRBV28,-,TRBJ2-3,ASRSQGTDTQY
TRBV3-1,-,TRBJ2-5,ATAPPGFFETQY
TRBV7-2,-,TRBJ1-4,ASSWEGTINEKLF
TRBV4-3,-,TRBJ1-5,ASSQADGAQQPQH